This T cell receptor (beta chain) derives from a study of technical replicates of blood from several donors. The germline V and J ends were trimmed by 5 bases and 2 bases, with 11 bases remaining between them. Germline V CDR1 and CDR2: SEHNR, FQNEAQ (reference sequence). This CDR3 is 14 amino acids long. This clone was detected once. The protocol was immunoSEQ multiplex PCR, while the TCRdb copy is restricted to in-frame clones and leaves out a portion. The profile shows roughly 73,000 clones, 93% of them singletons. This TCR was recovered from a human donor in good health. The chain links TRBV7-9 to TRBJ2-3; TRBD2 might be the D (5 bases). The sample comprised T cells isolated from PBMCs. CDR3 in amino acids: CASSREGATDTQYF. The CDR3 DNA is TGTGCCAGCAGCCGAGAGGGAGCCACAGATACGCAGTATTTT.